This T cell receptor (beta chain) was sequenced during a study of identical twins. Study findings and constraints: The study reached conclusions through statistical analysis that was cross-sectional, not following the same donors. There was more out-of-frame TCR alpha sharing in monozygotic twins than models estimated. Fewer insertions marked abundant cord blood beta clonotypes; young adult naive trended weakly, memory not at all.

This clonotype was seen more than once but under ten times. Its antigen remains unknown. The CDR3 extends over 18 amino acids. Germline V lookup: CDR1 SGHDN, CDR2 FVKESK. Trimming cost V 0 bases and J 2 bases, with 17 bases left between them. TCRdb passed the 5' RACE reads through MiXCR, listing each CDR3 protein once. Among about 1.7 million distinct CDR3 sequences listed, about 32% were seen once. The receptor's source is a newborn girl in good health. V is TRBV14 and J is TRBJ2-1, with D perhaps assigned TRBD1 or TRBD2 (5 bases each). The sample comprised cord blood. Here the CDR3 reads CASSQEWLGTLPYNEQFF. The CDR3 DNA sequence: TGTGCCAGCAGCCAAGAATGGTTGGGGACCCTACCCTACAATGAGCAGTTCTTC. The full variable domain, its missing parts supplied by reference TRBV14 and TRBJ2-1, is EAGVTQFPSHSVIEKGQTVTLRCDPISGHDNLYWYRRVMGKEIKFLLHFVKESKQDESGMPNNRFLAERTGGTYSTLKVQPAELEDSGVYFCASSQEWLGTLPYNEQFFGPGTRLTVL.